The 10 T cell receptor beta chains reported below all come from one sample, sequenced in a study of blood T cell repertoires in COVID-19. Clones were read by immunoSEQ multiplex PCR, and TCRdb kept only the in-frame ones, dropping some. The profile shows about 140,000 clones, 80% to 90% of them singletons. Sequenced input: peripheral blood. These receptor sequences come from a woman aged 50 to 65 with acute or convalescent COVID-19.

The chain combines TRBV19 with TRBJ2-1; 11 bases align to TRBD2. V was pared by 8 bases and J by 7 bases, with 13 bases of the junction left unmatched. CDR3 length: 16 residues. The germline V gene encodes CDR1 LNHDA and CDR2 SQIVND (reference sequence). CDR3 sequence reads: CASDRLGTSGNNEQFF. CDR3 nucleotide sequence: TGTGCCAGTGATAGGCTCGGGACTAGCGGCAATAATGAGCAGTTCTTC.

The chain combines TRBV4-1 with TRBJ1-1; possible D gene TRBD1, 6 bases. This CDR3 comprises 15 residues. V dropped 0 bases and J dropped 5 bases, with 13 bases sitting between them. The germline V gene has CDR1 MGHRA and CDR2 YSYEKL. This CDR3 is CASSQDNREETEAFF. Written as DNA, the CDR3 is TGCGCCAGCAGCCAAGACAACAGGGAAGAAACTGAAGCTTTCTTT.

This clone was seen a single time. The chain employs TRBV6-5 and TRBJ1-4; D remains ambiguous. V lost 8 bases to trimming and J lost 0 bases, with 7 bases between them. The germline CDR1 and CDR2 sequences are MNHEY and SVGAGI. The CDR3 runs to 13 residues. The CDR3: CASLYPTNEKLFF. The CDR3 DNA is TGTGCCAGCTTGTATCCAACTAATGAAAAACTGTTTTTT.

The CDR3 DNA follows: TGTGCCAGCACCGGGGGGGGACCGGGGCACACTGAAGCTTTCTTT. This gives the protein CASTGGGPGHTEAFF. The rearrangement links TRBV3-1 (or the pseudogene TRBV3-2) to TRBJ1-1, with D possibly TRBD1 on 5 matching bases. Trimming stripped 7 bases from V and 3 bases from J, with 18 bases between. Germline V gives CDR1 LGHDT, CDR2 YNNKEL (reference sequence). CDR3 length: 15 residues.

This clone occurred once. The chain uses TRBV30 and TRBJ1-5; perhaps TRBD1 as D (6 bases). Trimming cost V 2 bases and J 2 bases, with 16 bases left between them. Germline V gene lookup returns CDR1 GTSNPN and CDR2 SVGIG (reference sequence). This CDR3 is built from 16 residues. CDR3 in amino acids: CAWSLPQGYGNQPQHF. In nucleotides, the CDR3 is TGTGCCTGGAGTTTGCCTCAGGGGTATGGCAATCAGCCCCAGCATTTT.

The CDR3 is CASSAGLERGTF. CDR3 DNA: TGTGCCAGCAGTGCAGGACTCGAACGGGGCACCTTC. The chain uses TRBV28 and TRBJ1-2; D remains ambiguous. V shed 5 bases and J shed 13 bases, with 17 bases lying between them. CDR1 MDHEN and CDR2 SYDVKM come from the germline V gene. The length of the CDR3 is 12 residues.

The chain carries TRBV15 and TRBJ2-7, with unresolved D. Trimming stripped 1 base from V and 9 bases from J, with 22 bases between. The CDR3 spans 16 residues. In germline, CDR1 is LNHNV, CDR2 YYDKDF (reference sequence). The CDR3 DNA sequence: TGTGCCACCAGCAGAGTGGGTGGGCAGGATAGAATCGGGCAGTACTTC. It yields the protein CATSRVGGQDRIGQYF.

This clone has a single count. CDR3 sequence reads: CASRRDRENEQYF. CDR3 coding DNA: TGTGCCAGCCGCCGGGACAGGGAAAACGAGCAGTACTTC. The V gene is TRBV2, the J gene TRBJ2-7; 9 bases agree with TRBD1. The germline V gene encodes CDR1 SNHLY and CDR2 FYNNEI. V dropped 8 bases and J dropped 5; count of bases not matched to a gene: 7. This CDR3 has 13 residues.

The chain couples TRBV15 to TRBJ2-2, with a weak D call TRBD1 (6 bases). Germline V CDR1 and CDR2: LNHNV, YYDKDF (reference sequence). V shed 7 bases and J shed 3 bases, with 12 bases lying between them. CDR3 length: 14 amino acids. The CDR3 DNA sequence: TGTGCCACCACCGTGACAGGCTACACCGGGGAGCTGTTTTTT. Its protein is CATTVTGYTGELFF.

This sequence joins TRBV4-2 and TRBJ2-3; D is possibly TRBD1 (5 bases). The V and J ends lost 0 bases and 2 bases respectively, with 15 bases between them. The CDR3 has 17 amino acids. Germline lookup yields CDR1 LGHNA and CDR2 YNFKEQ. The CDR3 DNA is TGTGCCAGCAGCCAAGAGGCTACAGGCATCCTCACAGATACGCAGTATTTT. This translates into CASSQEATGILTDTQYF.